Below, 11 T cell receptor beta chains from the same sample are listed, as sequenced in a study of T cell responses to AZD1222 COVID-19 vaccine. Generated by immunoSEQ multiplex PCR, the TCRdb table keeps only in-frame clones and is missing some. The profile covers 90,000 to 100,000 clones, with around 84% appearing a single time and 12% to 15% taken by the ten largest. The sample consisted of peripheral blood, taken 28 days after the second AZD1222 dose. The source is an adult who received the AZD1222 COVID-19 vaccine.

The chain combines TRBV6-5 with TRBJ2-7; the D gene is possibly TRBD1 (5 bases). The V end was cut by 6 bases, the J end by 6 bases, with 12 bases between. Germline CDR1 and CDR2: MNHEY and SVGAGI. This CDR3 region has 12 residues. CDR3 loop: CASRPGIGEQYF. The CDR3 DNA is TGTGCCAGCAGGCCAGGGATAGGCGAGCAGTACTTC.

The genes are TRBV25-1 and TRBJ1-2; a weak D match, TRBD1 (6 bases). This CDR3 is 14 amino acids long. Germline V gene lookup returns CDR1 MGHDK and CDR2 SYGVNS. Trimming pared 6 bases from V and 0 bases from J, leaving 11 bases between. The DNA for the CDR3 is TGTGCCAGCAGGCAGGGGCAGCCTAACTATGGCTACACCTTC. Amino acid sequence: CASRQGQPNYGYTF.

The rearrangement links TRBV6-6 to TRBJ1-5; D remains unclear. V lost 9 bases and J 6 bases, leaving 21 bases between the germline ends. The CDR3 sequence is 15 residues long. CDR1 and CDR2 from the germline V gene are MNHNY and SVGAGI (reference sequence). This CDR3 reads CASWVGPPTGQPQHF. In DNA form, the CDR3 reads TGTGCCAGTTGGGTCGGACCCCCCACGGGTCAGCCCCAGCATTTT.

The chain links TRBV6-5 to TRBJ2-2; TRBD2 is a possible D gene (6 bases). This CDR3 spans 14 amino acids. CDR1 and CDR2 (germline): MNHEY, SVGAGI. The V end lost 8 bases, the J end lost 0 bases, and 10 bases lay between the germline ends. The CDR3 DNA reads as TGTGCCAGCGCGCGGGGCGCGAACACCGGGGAGCTGTTTTTT. This translates into CASARGANTGELFF.

The J gene is TRBJ2-3, the V gene TRBV10-3, with a tentative D call TRBD2 (6 bases). The CDR3 covers 13 residues. The ends were cut back, 9 bases at V and 2 bases at J, with 12 bases in the middle. CDR1 and CDR2 from the germline V gene are ENHRY and SYGVKD. Written as DNA, the CDR3 is TGTGCCATGGGGCGGGGTTTCACAGATACGCAGTATTTT. Its translation: CAMGRGFTDTQYF.

This sequence joins TRBV6-1 and TRBJ2-6, with D unresolved. Trimming removed 4 bases at V and 3 bases at J, with 13 bases between. Looked up from germline, CDR1 is MNHNS and CDR2 is SASEGT. This CDR3 is built from 16 residues. This CDR3 is CASSAGIGFGANVLTF. CDR3 sequence (DNA): TGTGCCAGCAGTGCTGGTATCGGGTTTGGGGCCAACGTCCTGACTTTC.

The rearrangement links TRBV7-3 to TRBJ2-7; TRBD1 is a possible D gene (5 bases). This CDR3 region has 14 residues. The ends were cut back, 1 base at V and 2 bases at J, with 9 bases in the middle. Germline V gene sequence: CDR1 SGHTA, CDR2 FQGTGA. CDR3 residues: CASSLNQGPYEQYF. The CDR3 DNA follows: TGTGCCAGCAGCTTAAACCAGGGCCCCTACGAGCAGTACTTC.

The rearrangement uses TRBV6-2 or TRBV6-3 and TRBJ1-5; 7 positions match TRBD1. Looked up from germline, CDR1 is MNHEY and CDR2 is SVGEGT. V trimming: 7 bases; J trimming: 9 bases; junction bases outside the gene matches: 12. The CDR3 runs 14 residues. CDR3 sequence (DNA): TGTGCCAGCACCCCGGGGGACAGTCGAGTGCCCCAGCATTTT. Protein sequence: CASTPGDSRVPQHF.

The V gene is TRBV5-1, the J gene TRBJ2-2, with TRBD1 matching 7 bases. CDR1 is SGHRS and CDR2 is YFSETQ in the germline V gene. CDR3 length equals 14 residues. V was pared by 5 bases and J by 6 bases, with 7 bases of the junction left unmatched. This CDR3 reads CASSRQGASGELFF. CDR3 nucleotide sequence: TGCGCCAGCAGTAGACAGGGAGCGTCCGGGGAGCTGTTTTTT.

The chain recombines TRBV7-2 with TRBJ1-2; TRBD1 matches at 7 bases. V gave up 6 bases and J gave up 8 bases; unmatched junction bases: 6. This CDR3 has 12 residues. Germline CDR1 SGHTA, CDR2 FQGNSA. The CDR3 is CASSVTGEGYTF. CDR3 nucleotides: TGTGCCAGCAGTGTAACAGGGGAAGGCTACACCTTC.

The chain links TRBV24-1 to TRBJ2-2, with TRBD2 identical over 8 bases. The CDR3 spans 13 residues. The V and J ends lost 7 bases and 7 bases, in that order; junction bases with no gene match: 4. The germline V gene has CDR1 KGHDR and CDR2 SFDVKD. The CDR3: CATRAGGGGELFF. CDR3 DNA sequence: TGTGCCACCAGAGCCGGGGGGGGCGGGGAGCTGTTTTTT.